Here is one T cell receptor beta chain with its context. PCR employed 60 Vbeta and 13 Jbeta primers. Original processing methods: The count from a later analysis was some 81 million unique TCR beta chains, 9.5 million to 11 million of them shared. Profiling relied on immunoSEQ multiplex PCR, and the TCRdb table lists in-frame clones only, not all of them. The D gene and trimming were derived from the DNA, and the V and J assignments and clone size from that table. In the table there are 100,000 to 150,000 clones, around 69% of which are singletons. These data come from a study of cytomegalovirus exposure and HLA in healthy donors. Study overall: Among 350 to 500 genotyped donors, about 83% fell in the Caucasian-associated ancestry cluster.

Sequencing was done on a sample of PBMCs. The TCR originated in a man aged 50 to 59 in good health and CMV-seropositive.

CDR3 sequence: CASSKSGTGTPPREQYF. DNA of the CDR3: TGCGCCAGCAGTAAATCCGGGACAGGGACCCCTCCACGGGAGCAGTACTTC. V and J are TRBV10-1 and TRBJ2-7, with 9 bases lining up with TRBD1. This CDR3 comprises 17 residues. The V gene's germline CDR1 is WNHNN and CDR2 SYGVQD (reference sequence). The trim removed 5 bases at V and 7 bases at J, leaving 18 bases unmatched.